These 5 T cell receptor beta chains originate from one sample sequenced in a study of T cells in localized non-small cell lung cancer. Profiled with immunoSEQ multiplex PCR; TCRdb holds only in-frame clones, not every one. This sample has 7,000 to 7,500 clones, with under 65% found just once. Source: lymph node tissue, taken before any cancer treatment. The receptors originated from a female donor over 55 with stage I lung adenocarcinoma.

The V call is TRBV19, the J call TRBJ2-3; tentative D call: TRBD2 (7 bases). Germline V CDR1 and CDR2: LNHDA, SQIVND (reference sequence). Deletions cut 3 bases from V and 0 bases from J, with 19 bases between. The CDR3 contains 18 residues. CDR3 coding DNA: TGTGCCAGTAGTATTCCCCAGGGAGGGGGAGTCAGCACAGATACGCAGTATTTT. It yields the protein CASSIPQGGGVSTDTQYF.

CDR3 sequence: CASSPRNRNLRRSTEAFF. The CDR3 DNA follows: TGTGCCAGTAGTCCCCGGAACCGGAACCTAAGAAGGTCCACTGAAGCTTTCTTT. The chain combines TRBV19 with TRBJ1-1; no clear D. Germline V gene sequence: CDR1 LNHDA, CDR2 SQIVND (reference sequence). With 5 bases removed from V and 4 bases from J, the gap between germline ends came to 26 bases. This CDR3 spans 18 amino acids.

The rearrangement joins TRBV19 to TRBJ1-3; D unclear. The V gene's germline CDR1 is LNHDA and CDR2 SQIVND (reference sequence). The ends were cut back, 1 base at V and 0 bases at J, with 7 bases in the middle. There are 15 residues in the CDR3. CDR3 nucleotide sequence: TGTGCCAGTAGTATAGCGGGCAGCTCTGGAAACACCATATATTTT. The encoded protein is CASSIAGSSGNTIYF.

This clone has at least ten counts. The J gene is TRBJ1-2, the V gene TRBV11-3; 8 bases map to TRBD1. Per germline, CDR1 SGHNT and CDR2 YENEEA. The CDR3 consists of 15 residues. The junction had 11 bases not matched to a gene; V was cut back by 6 bases and J by 5 bases. The CDR3 region is CASSLTDRDPYGYTF. The CDR3 coding sequence is TGTGCCAGCAGTCTTACGGACAGGGACCCTTATGGCTACACCTTC.

The chain links TRBV14 to TRBJ1-1; D remains unclear. The CDR3 runs to 14 residues. The V gene's germline CDR1 is SGHDN and CDR2 FVKESK. V shed 4 bases and J shed 0 bases, with 9 bases lying between them. Here the CDR3 DNA reads TGTGCCAGCAGCCGGCGGGTGTTGAACACTGAAGCTTTCTTT. This sequence encodes CASSRRVLNTEAFF. Looking up the rest from reference TRBV14 and TRBJ1-1 gives the full variable domain: EAGVTQFPSHSVIEKGQTVTLRCDPISGHDNLYWYRRVMGKEIKFLLHFVKESKQDESGMPNNRFLAERTGGTYSTLKVQPAELEDSGVYFCASSRRVLNTEAFFGQGTRLTVV.